A selection of T cell receptor beta chains follows, all from one sample in a study of shared clonotypes between healthy human individuals. Sequencing used immunoSEQ multiplex PCR; TCRdb keeps in-frame clones, though not all of them. The sample includes about 610,000 clones, approximately 96% of them seen just once. Sequenced sample: naive CD8+ T cells sorted from blood. The receptors shown here come from a woman in her 30s in good health. CDR3s include the opening cysteine and the closing phenylalanine or tryptophan. The order of the fields is J gene, D gene, V gene, clone size, CDR3 protein, CDR3 DNA. A D gene is named only where the DNA matches it firmly. Clone size appears in some rows only: once, few, many, or a class for an expanded clone.

TRBJ1-4,-,TRBV9,-,CASSQGGTTNEKLFF,TGTGCCAGCAGCCAAGGGGGAACAACTAATGAAAAACTGTTTTTT
TRBJ1-6,TRBD1,TRBV6-1,-,CASSARAGGADNSPLHF,TGTGCCAGCAGTGCCCGAGCAGGGGGTGCGGATAATTCACCCCTCCACTTT
TRBJ2-4,TRBD2,TRBV7-8,-,CASSARTSGFVLAKNIQYF,TGTGCCAGCAGCGCGAGGACTAGCGGGTTTGTTCTAGCCAAAAACATTCAGTACTTC
TRBJ2-7,-,TRBV5-6,few,CASSLSSYEQYF,TGTGCCAGCAGCCTTAGCTCCTACGAGCAGTACTTC
TRBJ2-4,-,TRBV14,-,CASSQAGLIQYF,TGTGCCAGCAGCCAAGCGGGCCTCATTCAGTACTTC
TRBJ2-7,-,TRBV10-2,-,CASRDYEQYF,TGCGCCAGCCGAGACTACGAGCAGTACTTC
TRBJ1-1,-,TRBV4-1,-,CASSLAGLNTEAFF,TGCGCCAGCAGCCTGGCGGGGCTGAACACTGAAGCTTTCTTT
TRBJ2-1,TRBD2,TRBV10-3,-,CAISESLAGGPHNEQFF,TGTGCCATCAGTGAGTCCTTAGCGGGAGGGCCTCACAATGAGCAGTTCTTC
TRBJ1-2,-,TRBV7-6,-,CASSRDPLWAAGGSDGYTF,TGTGCCAGCAGCCGAGATCCATTGTGGGCTGCTGGGGGTTCTGATGGCTACACCTTC
TRBJ1-2,-,TRBV25-1,-,CASSDDKGYTF,TGTGCCAGCAGTGATGACAAGGGCTACACCTTC
TRBJ1-2,-,TRBV6-4,once,CASSDGGGYTF,TGTGCCAGCAGTGACGGCGGGGGCTACACCTTC
TRBJ1-2,-,TRBV9,-,CASSGAQGRANYGYTF,TGTGCCAGCAGCGGAGCCCAGGGGAGAGCTAACTATGGCTACACCTTC
TRBJ2-4,TRBD2,TRBV28,-,CASSFLGEGTKNIQYF,TGTGCCAGCAGTTTTCTGGGGGAGGGAACCAAAAACATTCAGTACTTC
TRBJ2-7,-,TRBV2,-,CASSAGRYEQYF,TGTGCCAGCAGTGCAGGGAGGTACGAGCAGTACTTC
TRBJ1-1,-,TRBV5-4,-,CASSFGEANTEAFF,TGTGCCAGCAGCTTCGGTGAAGCGAACACTGAAGCTTTCTTT
TRBJ2-7,-,TRBV6-1,-,CASSEGQGGTYEQYF,TGTGCCAGCAGTGAAGGACAGGGAGGGACCTACGAGCAGTACTTC
TRBJ1-1,-,TRBV19,-,CASSLGTSSEAFF,TGTGCCAGTAGTCTCGGGACAAGTTCTGAAGCTTTCTTT
TRBJ2-2,-,TRBV6-4,-,CASSDLNTGELFF,TGTGCCAGCAGTGACCTCAACACCGGGGAGCTGTTTTTT
TRBJ2-5,-,TRBV11-2,-,CASSLVSSGAQETQYF,TGTGCCAGCAGCTTAGTTTCGTCAGGAGCCCAAGAGACCCAGTACTTC
TRBJ2-7,TRBD1,TRBV6-5,-,CASSYRTGRREQYF,TGTGCCAGCAGTTACCGGACAGGGAGGCGCGAGCAGTACTTC
TRBJ2-7,-,TRBV2,-,CASRARVSYEQYF,TGTGCCAGCAGGGCTCGTGTCTCCTACGAGCAGTACTTC
TRBJ1-1,-,TRBV19,-,CASSLPGLTEAFF,TGTGCCAGTAGTCTACCAGGGCTCACTGAAGCTTTCTTT
TRBJ2-1,-,TRBV13,-,CASSLASGYSYNEQFF,TGTGCCAGCAGCTTAGCGAGCGGGTACTCCTACAATGAGCAGTTCTTC
TRBJ2-7,-,TRBV27,-,CASTFFLGVGEQYF,TGTGCCAGCACCTTCTTCCTGGGTGTTGGGGAGCAGTACTTC
TRBJ2-7,TRBD2,TRBV27,-,CASSSRTSGSYEQYF,TGTGCCAGCAGTTCTCGGACTAGCGGGAGCTACGAGCAGTACTTC
TRBJ1-2,-,TRBV29-1,-,CSAEGVHHYGYTF,TGCAGCGCCGAAGGTGTACACCACTATGGCTACACCTTC
TRBJ2-1,-,TRBV5-6,-,CASSRTPNNEQFF,TGTGCCAGCAGCCGAACACCGAACAATGAGCAGTTCTTC
TRBJ2-1,TRBD2,TRBV27,-,CASSPELAQLDTEQFF,TGTGCCAGCAGTCCCGAACTAGCGCAGTTGGACACTGAGCAGTTCTTC
TRBJ1-5,-,TRBV10-3,few,CAISEITWQPQHF,TGTGCCATCAGTGAGATCACATGGCAGCCCCAGCATTTT
TRBJ1-5,TRBD1,TRBV19,few,CASSLSGGVGQPQHF,TGTGCCAGTAGTCTTTCAGGGGGCGTGGGTCAGCCCCAGCATTTT